The 15 T cell receptor beta chains reported below all come from one sample, sequenced in a study of T cell repertoires in cytomegalovirus infection. TCRdb analysed the reads with MiXCR anew, one entry per CDR3 protein. The sample has roughly 250,000 distinct CDR3 sequences, 10% to 15% seen once. The sequenced sample consisted of PBMCs. All receptors derive from a human donor in good health (CMV status not recorded). Some clones in this sample may be carry-over from other donors' samples.

The rearrangement joins TRBV28 to TRBJ1-1; no reliable D call. The CDR3 length is 14 residues. Looked up from germline, CDR1 is MDHEN and CDR2 is SYDVKM. Trimming took off 1 base at V and 1 base at J, with 7 bases between the two ends. DNA for the CDR3: TGTGCCAGCAGTTTATTACCGAAGAACACTGAAGCTTTCTTT. Its protein is CASSLLPKNTEAFF.

At least ten counts were recorded for this clonotype. Here the CDR3 reads CASSLAGHEQFF. CDR3 sequence (DNA): TGTGCCAGCAGCTTAGCAGGGCATGAGCAGTTCTTC. The chain employs TRBV7-3 and TRBJ2-1; the D gene is possibly TRBD1 (5 bases). CDR3 length: 12 amino acids. Between the trimmed V and J ends, which lost 2 bases and 8 bases, there was a span of 7 bases. Germline CDR1 reads SGHTA; CDR2 reads FQGTGA.

This clonotype came up a few times. The chain is built from TRBV19 and TRBJ2-2; D gene ambiguous. Germline loops: CDR1 LNHDA, CDR2 SQIVND (reference sequence). Between the trimmed V and J ends, which lost 9 bases and 7 bases, there was a span of 12 bases. This CDR3 has 12 residues. CDR3 nucleotide sequence: TGTGCCAGCCTCGGTGTCGGCGGGGAGCTGTTTTTT. This encodes CASLGVGGELFF.

V usage is TRBV6-5 and J usage is TRBJ2-3; 8 nucleotides line up with TRBD2. From germline, CDR1 is MNHEY and CDR2 SVGAGI. CDR3 length: 15 residues. Unmatched junction bases numbered 8, after V lost 8 bases and J lost 1 base. CDR3 sequence: CASRERGLRTDTQYF. DNA of the CDR3: TGTGCCAGCCGGGAGCGGGGGCTCCGCACAGATACGCAGTATTTT.

The sample holds a few counts of this clonotype. This rearrangement joins TRBV19 to TRBJ2-3; TRBD2 matches at 11 bases. The germline CDR1 and CDR2 sequences are LNHDA and SQIVND (reference sequence). This CDR3 has 16 amino acids. The ends lost 5 bases at V and 2 bases at J; junction bases unmatched: 6. The DNA for the CDR3 is TGTGCCAGTAGTCCCCTAGCGGGAGGTAACACAGATACGCAGTATTTT. This translates into CASSPLAGGNTDTQYF.

This clonotype has at least ten counts. The V and J genes are TRBV7-3 and TRBJ2-3; D is tentatively TRBD1 or TRBD2 (7 bases each). V lost 5 bases to trimming and J lost 5 bases, with 20 bases between them. The CDR3 consists of 16 residues. CDR1 and CDR2 (germline): SGHTA, FQGTGA. CDR3 bases: TGTGCCAGCAGCCCTCAGGGAGGGGGCGAGATAGATACGCAGTATTTT. Its protein product is CASSPQGGGEIDTQYF.

V gene TRBV12-5 combines with J gene TRBJ2-4, with 7 nucleotides matching TRBD1. V was clipped by 6 bases and J by 10 bases; unmatched bases: 9. The CDR3 sequence is 13 residues long. The V gene's germline CDR1 is LGHNT and CDR2 FRNRAP. The CDR3 nucleotides read TGTGCTAGTGGGTCGACAGGGCCAAGAATTCAGTACTTC. This gives the protein CASGSTGPRIQYF.

The chain employs TRBV28 and TRBJ2-1; possibly TRBD1 or TRBD2 for D (5 bases each). The V end lost 10 bases, the J end lost 1 base, and 11 bases lay between the germline ends. Germline CDR1 and CDR2: MDHEN and SYDVKM. The CDR3 is made up of 13 amino acids. In nucleotides, the CDR3 is TGTGCCACCCAGGGACGATCCTACAATGAGCAGTTCTTC. This encodes CATQGRSYNEQFF.

This chain connects TRBV6-2 or TRBV6-3 to TRBJ1-4, with D hard to call. V lost 5 bases and J lost 0, with 10 bases in between. Germline V lookup: CDR1 MNHEY, CDR2 SVGEGT. This CDR3 is 15 amino acids long. The CDR3 is CASSRTGTTNEKLFF. In DNA form, the CDR3 reads TGTGCCAGCAGTCGTACCGGGACAACTAATGAAAAACTGTTTTTT.

This clonotype turned up a few times. This chain links TRBV20-1 with TRBJ2-5, with D possibly matching TRBD2 (5 bases). Germline values: CDR1 DFQATT, CDR2 SNEGSKA (reference sequence). CDR3 length equals 12 residues. The V end lost 7 bases, the J end lost 9 bases, and 18 bases lay between the germline ends. The DNA of the CDR3 is TGCAGTGGCCGGGGTAATGGGGTGGCCCAGTACTTC. Translation: CSGRGNGVAQYF.

This clonotype was observed a few times. The gene calls are TRBV19 and TRBJ1-3, with TRBD1 matching 7 bases. Germline V CDR1 and CDR2: LNHDA, SQIVND (reference sequence). V shed 6 bases and J 3 bases; nucleotides not matched to a gene: 8. The CDR3 is 15 amino acids. The CDR3, as DNA: TGTGCCAGTAGATCGACAGGGTCGGGTGGAAACACCATATATTTT. Translated: CASRSTGSGGNTIYF.

At least ten counts were recorded for this clonotype. The gene calls are TRBV7-2 and TRBJ2-1, with D possibly TRBD2 on 5 matching bases. Looked up from germline, CDR1 is SGHTA and CDR2 is FQGNSA. V dropped 0 bases and J dropped 3 bases, with 6 bases sitting between them. The CDR3 contains 14 residues. CDR3 bases: TGTGCCAGCAGCTTAGCTAGCGACTACAATGAGCAGTTCTTC. Protein sequence: CASSLASDYNEQFF.

This clonotype was found many times. This chain uses TRBV6-2 or TRBV6-3 with TRBJ1-1; no clear D. The CDR3 sequence is 14 residues long. CDR1 MNHEY and CDR2 SVGEGT come from the germline V gene. The V gene lost 3 bases and the J gene lost 3 bases, with 11 bases spanning the gap. The DNA of the CDR3 is TGTGCCAGCAGTTATCGGTTGTATGACACTGAAGCTTTCTTT. As protein: CASSYRLYDTEAFF.

This clonotype was found many times. This sequence joins TRBV11-1 and TRBJ2-2, with D perhaps matching TRBD1 (6 bases). V was trimmed by 5 bases and J by 7 bases, leaving 17 bases between them. This CDR3 is built from 15 residues. The germline V gene encodes CDR1 SGHAT and CDR2 FQDESV (reference sequence). The CDR3 loop is CASSLGAGFLGELFF. In nucleotides, the CDR3 is TGTGCCAGCAGCCTGGGGGCAGGGTTTCTCGGGGAGCTGTTTTTT.

This clonotype was seen more than once but under ten times. In nucleotides, the CDR3 is TGCAGCGTTGAAGACCAGCCCGGGGAGCTGTTTTTT. Translation: CSVEDQPGELFF. The chain employs TRBV29-1 and TRBJ2-2; D gene uncertain. CDR3 length: 12 residues. Germline loops: CDR1 SQVTM, CDR2 ANQGSEA. The V and J ends lost 0 bases and 6 bases respectively, with 5 bases between them.